Following are 20 T cell receptor beta chains from one sample sequenced in a study of blood T cell repertoires in COVID-19. Here immunoSEQ multiplex PCR was the method, and the copy in TCRdb shows in-frame clones only, minus some. Among 60,000 to 85,000 clones listed, about four fifths were seen once. Sequenced material: peripheral blood. All receptors come from a woman aged 60 to 75 with acute or convalescent COVID-19.

This clone was found once. The chain has TRBV6-1 and TRBJ1-2; a weak D match, TRBD1 (6 bases). CDR1 is MNHNS, CDR2 SASEGT, per germline. The CDR3 runs to 17 residues. Trimming removed 1 base from V and 5 bases from J, with 20 bases in between. In DNA form, the CDR3 reads TGTGCCAGCAGTGAAGGAGGGACACCCCCTATTTCATATGGCTACACCTTC. Protein product: CASSEGGTPPISYGYTF.

This clone occurred a few times. The J gene is TRBJ2-7, the V gene TRBV5-5; maybe TRBD1 (7 bases). Germline V CDR1 and CDR2: SGHKS, YYEKEE (reference sequence). The CDR3 consists of 14 residues. Trimming stripped 1 base from V and 2 bases from J, with 10 bases between. The CDR3 DNA reads as TGTGCCAGCAGCTTGACAGGGGAGGCCTACGAGCAGTACTTC. It specifies CASSLTGEAYEQYF. Full variable domain (outside the CDR3, taken from reference TRBV5-5 and TRBJ2-7): DAGVTQSPTHLIKTRGQQVTLRCSPISGHKSVSWYQQVLGQGPQFIFQYYEKEERGRGNFPDRFSARQFPNYSSELNVNALLLGDSALYLCASSLTGEAYEQYFGPGTRLTVT.

Of note for this clone: The sample carries other DNA sequences with the same CDR3. CDR3 amino acids: CASSLSGDTEAFF. The CDR3 nucleotides are TGTGCCAGCAGCTTATCCGGAGACACTGAAGCTTTCTTT. The V gene is TRBV7-3, the J gene TRBJ1-1; D ambiguous. CDR1 is SGHTA, CDR2 FQGTGA, per germline. This CDR3 is built from 13 residues. The V end lost 2 bases, the J end lost 3 bases, and 7 bases lay between the germline ends.

This clone showed up just a few times. This chain uses TRBV7-9 with TRBJ2-5, with D possibly matching TRBD1 (6 bases). Trimming took 2 bases from V and 1 from J, leaving 17 bases between them. This CDR3 comprises 17 residues. The germline V gene encodes CDR1 SEHNR and CDR2 FQNEAQ (reference sequence). CDR3 DNA: TGTGCCAGCAGCTTATTGTCAGGGGCCTTGCTCCAAGAGACCCAGTACTTC. It codes for CASSLLSGALLQETQYF.

V is TRBV27 and J is TRBJ2-7; tentative D call: TRBD1 (7 bases). CDR1 MNHEY and CDR2 SMNVEV come from the germline V gene (reference sequence). CDR3 length: 15 residues. V was pared by 3 bases and J by 3 bases, with 15 bases between. CDR3 coding DNA: TGTGCCAGCAGTTTTCAAGCAGGGGGAGGCTACGAGCAGTACTTC. Its protein product is CASSFQAGGGYEQYF.

This sequence joins TRBV7-2 and TRBJ1-3, with 7 positions matching TRBD1. Germline CDR1 and CDR2: SGHTA and FQGNSA. V trimming: 5 bases; J trimming: 3 bases; junction bases outside the gene matches: 10. This CDR3 is 16 amino acids long. DNA of the CDR3: TGTGCCAGCAGCCCACAGGGGTCGGCTTATGGAAACACCATATATTTT. The encoded protein is CASSPQGSAYGNTIYF.

The chain recombines TRBV5-6 with TRBJ2-3; 7 bases are shared with TRBD1. V was clipped by 5 bases and J by 5 bases; unmatched bases: 11. Germline-derived CDR1 and CDR2 are SGHDT and YYEEEE. The CDR3 has 15 amino acids. The CDR3 sequence: CASSLSTGRKDTQYF. CDR3 in DNA: TGTGCCAGCAGTTTATCGACAGGGCGTAAAGATACGCAGTATTTT. The full variable domain, with the rest looked up from reference TRBV5-6 and TRBJ2-3, is DAGVTQSPTHLIKTRGQQVTLRCSPKSGHDTVSWYQQALGQGPQFIFQYYEEEERQRGNFPDRFSGHQFPNYSSELNVNALLLGDSALYLCASSLSTGRKDTQYFGPGTRLTVL.

V gene TRBV4-1 combines with J gene TRBJ2-3; 10 nucleotides line up with TRBD1. The germline V gene has CDR1 MGHRA and CDR2 YSYEKL. The J segment lost 0 bases and the V segment lost 0 bases, leaving 6 bases of the junction unmatched. The CDR3 extends over 18 amino acids. CDR3 protein: CASSQDGTGDLSTDTQYF. In nucleotides, the CDR3 is TGCGCCAGCAGCCAAGATGGGACAGGGGACCTTAGCACAGATACGCAGTATTTT.

The genes are TRBV19 and TRBJ1-1, with D maybe TRBD1 (5 bases). V shed 7 bases and J shed 3 bases, with 15 bases lying between them. The CDR3 covers 14 residues. Looked up from germline, CDR1 is LNHDA and CDR2 is SQIVND (reference sequence). This CDR3 is CASNSGRADTEAFF. The CDR3 DNA reads as TGTGCCAGTAACTCTGGCAGGGCGGACACTGAAGCTTTCTTT.

The CDR3 loop is CASLLAGTDTQYF. The CDR3 DNA reads as TGTGCCAGCCTACTAGCGGGGACAGATACGCAGTATTTT. The V gene is TRBV6-5, the J gene TRBJ2-3; 10 bases are shared with TRBD2. J gave up 3 bases and V 8 bases, and 2 bases lay outside the gene matches. CDR1 and CDR2 from the germline V gene are MNHEY and SVGAGI. This CDR3 has 13 residues.

Only a few counts were recorded for this clone. The CDR3 spells CASSLELAGLEAFF. DNA of the CDR3: TGTGCCAGCAGCCTCGAGCTGGCAGGCCTCGAAGCTTTCTTT. The chain uses TRBV7-9 and TRBJ1-1; no clear D. Germline assignment: CDR1 SEHNR and CDR2 FQNEAQ (reference sequence). This CDR3 comprises 14 residues. Trimming left V 5 bases short and J 8 bases short, with 18 bases between.

The chain employs TRBV6-1 and TRBJ1-5; D unresolved. Trimming left V 3 bases short and J 1 base short, with 13 bases between. CDR1 is MNHNS, CDR2 SASEGT, per germline. CDR3 length: 16 residues. CDR3 residues: CASSDPAGGSNQPQHF. Written as DNA, the CDR3 is TGTGCCAGCAGTGATCCGGCGGGAGGAAGCAATCAGCCCCAGCATTTT.

CDR3 sequence (DNA): TGTGCCAGCAGTTTAGGTCCTACAGGGGCAAAACAGCCCCAGCATTTT. Translated: CASSLGPTGAKQPQHF. The gene calls are TRBV27 and TRBJ1-5, with TRBD1 matching 7 bases. Trimming took 2 bases from V and 7 from J; bases not matched to a gene: 11. Per the germline V gene, CDR1 is MNHEY and CDR2 is SMNVEV (reference sequence). The CDR3 extends over 16 amino acids.

This clone was detected once. The chain uses TRBV5-1 and TRBJ2-5; 7 bases are shared with TRBD1. The J segment lost 2 bases and the V segment lost 4 bases, leaving 8 bases of the junction unmatched. In germline, CDR1 is SGHRS, CDR2 YFSETQ. CDR3 length: 15 amino acids. The CDR3 DNA follows: TGCGCCAGCAGCCTATCCGGGACAGCTCAAGAGACCCAGTACTTC. Its protein is CASSLSGTAQETQYF.

In its sample, this clone was seen a few times. This rearrangement joins TRBV6-2 or TRBV6-3 to TRBJ1-1; D gene uncertain. CDR3 length equals 13 residues. CDR1 and CDR2 from the germline V gene are MNHEY and SVGEGT. Trimming stripped 5 bases from V and 1 base from J, with 8 bases between. The CDR3 region is CASSLLPNTEAFF. CDR3 sequence (DNA): TGTGCCAGCAGTCTACTTCCGAACACTGAAGCTTTCTTT.

The table lists this clone with a few counts. The V gene is TRBV3-1 (or the pseudogene TRBV3-2), the J gene TRBJ2-1; D possibly corresponds to TRBD1 (5 bases). The CDR3 is 14 residues long. The germline V gene encodes CDR1 LGHDT and CDR2 YNNKEL (reference sequence). Between the trimmed V and J ends, which lost 5 bases and 2 bases, there was a span of 10 bases. CDR3 DNA: TGTGCCAGCAGCGTCCAGGGAACCTACAATGAGCAGTTCTTC. Translated, it gives CASSVQGTYNEQFF.

This clone was observed a few times. The chain carries TRBV3-1 (or the pseudogene TRBV3-2) and TRBJ2-7; a possible D gene is TRBD2 (5 bases). The CDR3 sequence is 14 residues long. V dropped 4 bases and J dropped 2 bases, with 12 bases sitting between them. CDR1 and CDR2 from the germline V gene are LGHDT and YNNKEL (reference sequence). The CDR3 DNA follows: TGTGCCAGCAGCCGCGAGGGTAGGACCTACGAGCAGTACTTC. This encodes CASSREGRTYEQYF.

V is TRBV7-2 and J is TRBJ2-3; 13 positions match TRBD2. Germline V gives CDR1 SGHTA, CDR2 FQGNSA. The CDR3 covers 18 residues. Trimming took 4 bases from V and 0 from J; bases not matched to a gene: 7. In DNA form, the CDR3 reads TGTGCCAGCAGCTGGACTAGCGGGGGCTCTAGAAGCACAGATACGCAGTATTTT. Protein product: CASSWTSGGSRSTDTQYF.

The chain combines TRBV6-6 with TRBJ1-3; the D gene is possibly TRBD1 (6 bases). The CDR3 is made up of 15 amino acids. Germline CDR1 reads MNHNY; CDR2 reads SVGAGI (reference sequence). Here the CDR3 DNA reads TGTGCAACGTTTGGGGGCTCGACCTCCATCAACACCATATATTTT. It is translated as CATFGGSTSINTIYF.

The chain joins TRBV10-2 to TRBJ2-7; TRBD1 agrees at 8 bases. The ends lost 2 bases at V and 3 bases at J; junction bases unmatched: 0. CDR1 and CDR2 (germline): WSHSY, SAAADI. The CDR3 has 13 amino acids. The CDR3 is CASSETGGYEQYF. The CDR3 DNA is TGCGCCAGCAGTGAGACAGGGGGCTACGAGCAGTACTTC.